This T cell receptor (beta chain) originates from a study of blood T cell repertoires in COVID-19. Looking at the study overall: COVID-19 samples from acute and convalescent phases originated in the United States, Italy and Spain.

Original processing methods: Amplifying reference gene primers gave estimates of nucleated cell counts. Here immunoSEQ multiplex PCR was the method, and the copy in TCRdb shows in-frame clones only, minus some. The D gene and trimming were derived from the DNA, and the V and J assignments and clone size from that table. In the table there are approximately 440,000 clones, 90% of which are singletons. Which cohort a participant joined came from the clinical history participants gave. Germline V lookup: CDR1 SNHLY, CDR2 FYNNEI. The length of the CDR3 is 14 residues. V lost 4 bases to trimming and J lost 1 base, with 10 bases between them.

V and J are TRBV2 and TRBJ1-1; D not resolved. The receptor comes from a young man who had recovered from COVID-19. Sequenced: PBMCs or T cells enriched from blood (not recorded which). CDR3 amino acids: CASSVAERNTEAFF. The CDR3 DNA reads as TGTGCCAGCAGTGTTGCGGAGCGGAACACTGAAGCTTTCTTT.